This TCR beta chain emerged from a study of blood T cell repertoires in COVID-19. Original analysis: Amplification of reference gene primers provided the estimated nucleated cell counts. Clones were read by immunoSEQ multiplex PCR, and TCRdb kept only the in-frame ones, dropping some. V, J and clone size reflect that table, while D and trimming were determined from the DNA. The table includes 240,000 or so clones, around 89% detected once. Cohorts were determined from participant-reported clinical history. The CDR3 is 15 amino acids. Looked up from germline, CDR1 is KGHSH and CDR2 is LQKENI. V lost 6 bases, J lost 6 bases, and 13 bases stayed unmatched.

The sample consisted of PBMCs or T cells enriched from blood (not recorded which). V gene TRBV18 combines with J gene TRBJ2-7; the match to TRBD2 covers 8 bases. The source is a man in his forties who had recovered from COVID-19. The CDR3 DNA follows: TGTGCCAGCTCCCCAGGAAGCGGGAGATTAAGCGAGCAGTACTTC. Its translation: CASSPGSGRLSEQYF.